This TCR beta chain appears in the sequencing data of a study of cytomegalovirus exposure and HLA in healthy donors. Study results and caveats: A few chains linked to CMV were shown in vitro to be specific for CMV antigens.

CDR1 is MRHNA and CDR2 is SNTAGT in the germline V gene. The CDR3 sequence is 15 residues long. V lost 2 bases, J lost 2 bases, and 11 bases lay in between. On this clone: The target antigen is unknown.

This PCR relied on a set of 60 Vbeta primers and 13 Jbeta primers. TCRdb's table, derived via immunoSEQ multiplex PCR, lists solely in-frame clones and lacks some. The data show about 180,000 clones, more than 75% seen once. The sequence was collected from a man aged 35 to 55 in good health and CMV-seronegative. The sequencing sample was made of PBMCs. The chain recombines TRBV6-4 with TRBJ2-3; D unresolved. The CDR3 nucleotides are TGTGCCAGCAGTGACCATGGCACGATCACAGATACGCAGTATTTT. Its protein is CASSDHGTITDTQYF.